These T cell receptor beta chains were read from a single sample in a study of blood T cell repertoires in COVID-19. The data were produced by immunoSEQ multiplex PCR, yet TCRdb's version contains in-frame clones alone and is incomplete. In the table there are 89,000 or so clones, about 84% of which are singletons. The sequencing sample was made of peripheral blood. These TCRs come from a man in his fifties or sixties with active COVID-19. Each CDR3 is given with its conserved first and last residue. D genes are given only for firm matches. Clone size is not always given. Where it is, it says once, few, many or a class for expanded clones.

.	.	12	TRBV7-9	TRBJ2-3	CASSPGPDTQYF	TGTGCCAGCAGTCCAGGCCCAGATACGCAGTATTTT
.	.	14	TRBV6-1	TRBJ1-1	CASSEQQGRAEAFF	TGTGCCAGCAGTGAACAACAGGGTAGGGCTGAAGCTTTCTTT
.	TRBD2	15	TRBV30	TRBJ2-7	CAWTTTSGGAYEQYF	TGTGCCTGGACTACGACTAGCGGGGGGGCTTACGAGCAGTACTTC
.	TRBD1	15	TRBV27	TRBJ2-1	CASRKDRRSYNEQFF	TGTGCCAGCCGAAAGGACAGGCGATCCTACAATGAGCAGTTCTTC
.	TRBD1	14	TRBV19	TRBJ1-4	CASSDRATNEKLFF	TGTGCCAGCAGTGACAGGGCCACTAATGAAAAACTGTTTTTT
.	TRBD1	15	TRBV6-2/TRBV6-3	TRBJ1-6	CASSSGDRGPSPLHF	TGTGCCAGCAGTTCAGGAGACAGGGGGCCTTCACCCCTCCACTTT
.	TRBD1	15	TRBV19	TRBJ1-2	CASSNRGPKDYGYTF	TGTGCCAGTAGTAACAGGGGCCCGAAAGACTATGGCTACACCTTC
.	.	14	TRBV4-1	TRBJ1-4	CASTTVGAREKLFF	TGCGCCAGCACTACGGTGGGGGCCCGAGAAAAACTGTTTTTT
.	.	13	TRBV5-5	TRBJ2-5	CASSLEGLETQYF	TGTGCCAGCAGCTTGGAGGGGCTCGAGACCCAGTACTTC
.	.	12	TRBV6-5	TRBJ1-2	CASTSGNYGYTF	TGTGCCAGCACCTCGGGGAACTATGGCTACACCTTC
.	.	14	TRBV16	TRBJ1-2	CASSQSAQGYGYTF	TGTGCCAGCAGCCAGTCTGCACAGGGTTATGGCTACACCTTC
once	TRBD2	18	TRBV11-2	TRBJ2-1	CASSSTSGGLNLYNEQFF	TGTGCCAGCAGCTCGACTAGCGGGGGTCTCAACCTGTACAATGAGCAGTTCTTC
.	.	14	TRBV6-5	TRBJ1-6	CASTLPRDSKDLHF	TGTGCCAGCACCTTGCCCCGGGACTCAAAAGACCTCCACTTT
.	.	16	TRBV18	TRBJ2-1	CASSPPFIRNHNEQFF	TGTGCCAGCTCACCACCGTTTATCAGGAACCACAATGAGCAGTTCTTC
.	.	15	TRBV5-4	TRBJ2-1	CASSLRGGGGDEQFF	TGTGCCAGCAGCTTGCGGGGAGGGGGAGGAGATGAGCAGTTCTTC
.	TRBD1	15	TRBV4-2	TRBJ2-7	CASSFQRGLDYEQYF	TGTGCCAGCAGCTTCCAAAGGGGGCTCGACTACGAGCAGTACTTC
.	.	16	TRBV27	TRBJ1-3	CASSLRGGNSGNTIYF	TGTGCCAGCAGTTTAAGAGGAGGGAACTCTGGAAACACCATATATTTT
.	.	14	TRBV7-2	TRBJ2-2	CASSLFHNTGELFF	TGTGCCAGCAGCTTGTTCCATAACACCGGGGAGCTGTTTTTT
.	.	13	TRBV2	TRBJ1-4	CASSRGHNEKLFF	TGTGCCAGCAGTAGAGGCCACAATGAAAAACTGTTTTTT
.	.	14	TRBV20-1	TRBJ2-5	CSASETTGQETQYF	TGCAGTGCGAGTGAAACGACAGGCCAAGAGACCCAGTACTTC
.	TRBD2	16	TRBV27	TRBJ2-3	CASSQSSGGAQDTQYF	TGTGCCAGCAGCCAATCTAGCGGGGGGGCCCAAGATACGCAGTATTTT
.	TRBD1	17	TRBV7-2	TRBJ2-7	CASSLSGGAILGDEQYF	TGTGCCAGCAGCTTATCAGGGGGCGCGATATTAGGGGACGAGCAGTACTTC
.	TRBD1	16	TRBV10-3	TRBJ1-2	CAISGAGTGLNYGYTF	TGTGCCATCAGTGGCGCCGGGACAGGGCTTAACTATGGCTACACCTTC
few	.	14	TRBV7-9	TRBJ1-5	CASSLRGGNQPQHF	TGTGCCAGCAGCTTGCGCGGCGGCAATCAGCCCCAGCATTTT
few	TRBD2	15	TRBV7-2	TRBJ2-7	CASSLDSGGGYEQYF	TGTGCCAGCAGCTTAGATAGCGGGGGGGGCTACGAGCAGTACTTC
.	.	16	TRBV30	TRBJ1-5	CAWSASTGGSNQPQHF	TGTGCCTGGAGTGCCTCGACGGGGGGTAGCAATCAGCCCCAGCATTTT
.	.	14	TRBV7-9	TRBJ1-1	CASSLDRKGTEAFF	TGTGCCAGCAGCTTAGACAGGAAAGGCACTGAAGCTTTCTTT
.	.	11	TRBV20-1	TRBJ2-3	CSALGVNTQYF	TGCAGTGCTCTCGGAGTCAATACGCAGTATTTT
.	.	17	TRBV9	TRBJ2-2	CASSGAGYPRSTGELFF	TGTGCCAGCAGCGGGGCAGGGTACCCTCGGTCCACCGGGGAGCTGTTTTTT
.	.	14	TRBV5-1	TRBJ1-4	CASSLAGIGEKLFF	TGCGCCAGCAGCTTGGCGGGGATTGGTGAAAAACTGTTTTTT
.	.	15	TRBV2	TRBJ2-3	CASSGGPGGRDTQYF	TGTGCCAGCAGTGGGGGGCCAGGGGGGAGAGATACGCAGTATTTT
.	.	14	TRBV5-6	TRBJ2-4	CASSLGQIKNIQYF	TGTGCCAGCAGCTTGGGACAGATCAAAAACATTCAGTACTTC
.	.	14	TRBV19	TRBJ2-3	CASREGPGADTQYF	TGTGCCAGTAGAGAGGGGCCGGGGGCAGATACGCAGTATTTT
.	TRBD1	15	TRBV6-5	TRBJ1-1	CASRHTRQGSTEAFF	TGTGCCAGCAGACATACCCGACAGGGGAGCACTGAAGCTTTCTTT
.	.	15	TRBV19	TRBJ2-7	CASMGWGESSYEQYF	TGTGCCAGTATGGGATGGGGGGAAAGCTCCTACGAGCAGTACTTC
.	TRBD1	19	TRBV28	TRBJ2-6	CASSPLGTGASSGANVLTF	TGTGCCAGCAGTCCGCTTGGGACAGGGGCGTCCTCTGGGGCCAACGTCCTGACTTTC
once	TRBD2	15	TRBV29-1	TRBJ2-5	CSVEGLAGGGETQYF	TGCAGCGTTGAAGGACTAGCGGGAGGCGGCGAGACCCAGTACTTC
once	.	15	TRBV2	TRBJ2-2	CASSSERINTGELFF	TGTGCCAGCAGTTCTGAGAGGATTAACACCGGGGAGCTGTTTTTT
.	.	14	TRBV14	TRBJ1-6	CASSQVRRDSPLHF	TGTGCCAGCAGCCAAGTCCGGAGAGATTCACCCCTCCACTTT
.	.	14	TRBV29-1	TRBJ2-2	CSVSWTVNTGELFF	TGCAGCGTTTCCTGGACTGTTAACACCGGGGAGCTGTTTTTT
.	TRBD1	16	TRBV25-1	TRBJ1-2	CASSEVRQGVNYGYTF	TGTGCCAGCAGTGAAGTTCGGCAGGGGGTCAACTATGGCTACACCTTC
.	.	12	TRBV19	TRBJ2-3	CASRESTDTQYF	TGTGCCAGTAGAGAGAGCACAGATACGCAGTATTTT
.	.	15	TRBV5-1	TRBJ2-2	CASSLDPVDTGELFF	TGCGCCAGCAGCTTGGATCCCGTTGACACCGGGGAGCTGTTTTTT
once	.	17	TRBV30	TRBJ1-1	CAWSSHRSSRGYTEAFF	TGTGCCTGGAGTTCCCACCGGTCCTCCCGGGGGTACACTGAAGCTTTCTTT
.	TRBD2	18	TRBV6-2/TRBV6-3	TRBJ2-1	CASSYFLLAGVPHNEQFF	TGTGCCAGCAGTTACTTTCTACTAGCGGGAGTCCCCCACAATGAGCAGTTCTTC
.	.	13	TRBV6-2/TRBV6-3	TRBJ2-7	CASSYLEAPVFYF	TGTGCCAGCAGTTATCTTGAGGCCCCTGTATTTTACTTC
.	TRBD2	15	TRBV5-1	TRBJ2-3	CASNRAGGSTDTQYF	TGCGCCAGCAACAGAGCGGGGGGCAGCACAGATACGCAGTATTTT
.	.	13	TRBV6-6	TRBJ1-2	CASSYGGAEGYTF	TGTGCCAGCAGTTACGGGGGGGCGGAGGGCTACACCTTC
.	TRBD2	19	TRBV27	TRBJ2-6	CASSLRAGGFSREANVLTF	TGTGCCAGCAGTCTGAGAGCGGGGGGTTTCTCTCGGGAGGCCAACGTCCTGACTTTC
.	.	17	TRBV11-2	TRBJ1-1	CASSSLKTAPSNPEAFF	TGTGCCAGCAGCTCCCTGAAGACAGCCCCGTCAAACCCTGAAGCTTTCTTT
.	TRBD1	15	TRBV7-2	TRBJ1-6	CASSTTGVYNSPLHF	TGTGCCAGCAGCACAACAGGGGTATATAATTCACCCCTCCACTTT
few	.	12	TRBV7-9	TRBJ1-2	CASSLKGVGYTF	TGTGCCAGCAGCTTAAAGGGAGTGGGCTACACCTTC
.	.	15	TRBV4-1	TRBJ2-1	CASSQDYMGADEQFF	TGCGCCAGCAGCCAAGATTATATGGGGGCGGATGAGCAGTTCTTC
.	TRBD1	13	TRBV7-2	TRBJ1-2	CASSLYRGHGYTF	TGTGCCAGCAGCTTATACAGGGGGCATGGCTACACCTTC
once	TRBD2	14	TRBV19	TRBJ2-7	CASSAGLAAYEQYF	TGTGCCAGTAGTGCAGGACTAGCGGCCTACGAGCAGTACTTC